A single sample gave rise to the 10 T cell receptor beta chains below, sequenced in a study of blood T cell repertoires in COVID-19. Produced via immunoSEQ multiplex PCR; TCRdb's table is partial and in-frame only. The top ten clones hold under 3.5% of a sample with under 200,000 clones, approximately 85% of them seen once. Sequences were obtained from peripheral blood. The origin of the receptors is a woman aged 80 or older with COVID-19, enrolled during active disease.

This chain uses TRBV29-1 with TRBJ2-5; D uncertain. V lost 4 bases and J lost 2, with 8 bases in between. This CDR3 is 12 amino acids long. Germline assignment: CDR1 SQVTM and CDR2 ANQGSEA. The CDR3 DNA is TGCAGCGTTGTGGTACAGCAAGAGACCCAGTACTTC. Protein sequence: CSVVVQQETQYF.

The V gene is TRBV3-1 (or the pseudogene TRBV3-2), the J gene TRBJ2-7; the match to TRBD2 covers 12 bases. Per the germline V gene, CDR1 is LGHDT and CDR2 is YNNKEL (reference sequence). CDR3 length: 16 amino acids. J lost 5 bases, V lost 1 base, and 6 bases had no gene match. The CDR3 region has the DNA TGTGCCAGCAGCCAAGGGCTAGCGGGGGGGCCTCACGAGCAGTACTTC. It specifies CASSQGLAGGPHEQYF.

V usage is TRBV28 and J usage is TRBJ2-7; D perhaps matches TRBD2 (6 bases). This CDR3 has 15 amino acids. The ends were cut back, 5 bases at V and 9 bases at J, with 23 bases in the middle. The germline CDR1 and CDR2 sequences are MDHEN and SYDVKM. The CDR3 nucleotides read TGTGCCAGCAGTCAGTCGGGACTGGGGTTATGGGGGCAGTACTTC. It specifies CASSQSGLGLWGQYF.

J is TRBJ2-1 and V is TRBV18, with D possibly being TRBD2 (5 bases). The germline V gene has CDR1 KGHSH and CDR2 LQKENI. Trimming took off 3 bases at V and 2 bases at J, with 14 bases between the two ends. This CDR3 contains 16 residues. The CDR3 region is CASSPLRDPAYNEQFF. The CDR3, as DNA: TGTGCCAGCTCACCCCTCCGGGATCCCGCCTACAATGAGCAGTTCTTC.

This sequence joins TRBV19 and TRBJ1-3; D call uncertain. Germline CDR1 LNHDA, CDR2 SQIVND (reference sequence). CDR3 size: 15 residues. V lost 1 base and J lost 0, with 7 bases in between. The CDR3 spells CASSIVHFSGNTIYF. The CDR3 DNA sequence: TGTGCCAGTAGTATAGTCCACTTCTCTGGAAACACCATATATTTT.

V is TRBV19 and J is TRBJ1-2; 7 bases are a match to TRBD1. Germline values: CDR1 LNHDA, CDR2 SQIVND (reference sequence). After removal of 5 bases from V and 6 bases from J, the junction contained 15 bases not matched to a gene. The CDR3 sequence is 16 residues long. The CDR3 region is CASSQPLTGTIHGYTF. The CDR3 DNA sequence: TGTGCCAGTAGTCAGCCGCTGACAGGGACAATTCATGGCTACACCTTC.

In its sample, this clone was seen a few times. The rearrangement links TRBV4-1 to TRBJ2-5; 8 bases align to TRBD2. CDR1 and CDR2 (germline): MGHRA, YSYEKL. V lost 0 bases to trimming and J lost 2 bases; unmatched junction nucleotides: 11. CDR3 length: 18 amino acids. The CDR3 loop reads CASSQEGGGGNVQETQYF. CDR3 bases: TGCGCCAGCAGCCAAGAAGGTGGCGGGGGGAACGTTCAAGAGACCCAGTACTTC.

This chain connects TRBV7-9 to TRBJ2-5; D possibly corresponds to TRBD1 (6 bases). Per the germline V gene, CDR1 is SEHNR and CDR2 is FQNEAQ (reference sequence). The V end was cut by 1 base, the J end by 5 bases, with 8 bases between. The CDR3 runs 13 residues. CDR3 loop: CASSLDRAETQYF. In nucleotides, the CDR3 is TGTGCCAGCAGCTTAGACAGGGCGGAGACCCAGTACTTC.

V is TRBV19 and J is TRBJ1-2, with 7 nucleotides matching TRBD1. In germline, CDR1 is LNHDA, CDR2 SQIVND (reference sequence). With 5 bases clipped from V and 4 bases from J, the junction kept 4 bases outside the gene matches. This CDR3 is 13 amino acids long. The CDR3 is CASSAQGGYGYTF. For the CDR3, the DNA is TGTGCCAGTAGTGCCCAGGGGGGCTATGGCTACACCTTC. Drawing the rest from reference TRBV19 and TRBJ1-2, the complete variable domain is DGGITQSPKYLFRKEGQNVTLSCEQNLNHDAMYWYRQDPGQGLRLIYYSQIVNDFQKGDIAEGYSVSREKKESFPLTVTSAQKNPTAFYLCASSAQGGYGYTFGSGTRLTVV.

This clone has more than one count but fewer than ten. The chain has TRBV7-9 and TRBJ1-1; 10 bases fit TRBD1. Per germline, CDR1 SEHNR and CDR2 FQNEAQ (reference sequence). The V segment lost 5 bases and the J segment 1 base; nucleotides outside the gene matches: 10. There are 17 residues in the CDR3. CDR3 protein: CASSPVGQGIRNTEAFF. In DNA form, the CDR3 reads TGTGCCAGCAGCCCCGTGGGACAGGGGATCCGGAACACTGAAGCTTTCTTT.